The 23 T cell receptor beta chains given below trace back to one sample, sequenced in a study of T-cell memory formation after mild COVID-19. TCRdb reanalysed the 5' RACE reads using MiXCR and keeps one entry per CDR3 protein. This table holds 500,000 to 650,000 distinct CDR3 sequences, roughly 22% found once. Sequenced material: PBMCs or a T cell subset sorted from them (not recorded which). These receptors were collected from an adult woman who had mild COVID-19 (a few samples of this study predate the infection). Cell type and time point are not known.

This clonotype was found a few times. This chain connects TRBV20-1 to TRBJ1-1, with 8 bases identical to TRBD1. Germline trimming cut 6 bases from V and 4 bases from J; bases unmatched to any gene: 22. The CDR3 covers 18 residues. Per the germline V gene, CDR1 is DFQATT and CDR2 is SNEGSKA (reference sequence). The DNA of the CDR3 is TGCAGTGCCATCAGGGGGCTCGAAGCGGGGTTGAGGTCCACTGAAGCTTTCTTT. This sequence encodes CSAIRGLEAGLRSTEAFF.

The chain has TRBV28 and TRBJ2-3; 7 positions match TRBD2. Germline V gene sequence: CDR1 MDHEN, CDR2 SYDVKM. This CDR3 region has 18 residues. The V and J ends lost 3 bases and 2 bases, in that order; junction bases with no gene match: 14. The CDR3 nucleotides read TGTGCCAGCAGTTTTCAAACTATCCTAGCGGAGTCCACAGATACGCAGTATTTT. As protein: CASSFQTILAESTDTQYF. The full variable domain, in which reference TRBV28 and TRBJ2-3 provide the parts outside the CDR3, is DVKVTQSSRYLVKRTGEKVFLECVQDMDHENMFWYRQDPGLGLRLIYFSYDVKMKEKGDIPEGYSVSREKKERFSLILESASTNQTSMYLCASSFQTILAESTDTQYFGPGTRLTVL.

The chain is built from TRBV19 and TRBJ1-6, with D perhaps matching TRBD1 (5 bases). The ends were cut back, 6 bases at V and 11 bases at J, with 17 bases in the middle. Per germline, CDR1 LNHDA and CDR2 SQIVND (reference sequence). The CDR3 length is 14 residues. The CDR3 spells CASSRGAPSPPLHF. Written as DNA, the CDR3 is TGTGCCAGTAGCCGAGGGGCCCCTTCACCACCCCTCCACTTT.

V gene TRBV3-1 combines with J gene TRBJ1-1, with D hard to call. The V end lost 0 bases, the J end lost 6 bases, and 5 bases lay between the germline ends. In germline, CDR1 is LGHDT, CDR2 YNNKEL (reference sequence). The CDR3 runs to 12 residues. CDR3 sequence (DNA): TGTGCCAGCAGCCAAGAGGTATCTGAAGCTTTCTTT. It translates to CASSQEVSEAFF.

This chain links TRBV7-9 with TRBJ2-7; D might be TRBD2 (6 bases). This CDR3 is 15 amino acids long. V lost 5 bases, J lost 2 bases, and 16 bases lay in between. Germline V CDR1 and CDR2: SEHNR, FQNEAQ (reference sequence). The CDR3 region has the DNA TGTGCCAGCAGCCCAACCGGGACTGTGACCTACGAGCAGTACTTC. It translates to CASSPTGTVTYEQYF.

The chain is built from TRBV7-8 and TRBJ2-1, with a possible D match to TRBD2 (5 bases). The germline gives CDR1 SGHVS, CDR2 FQNEAQ. Between the trimmed V and J ends, which lost 1 base and 0 bases, there was a span of 16 bases. CDR3 length: 18 amino acids. In DNA, the CDR3 is TGTGCCAGCAGCTTAGTAGCGCGCCAGACAAGCTCCTACAATGAGCAGTTCTTC. Residues: CASSLVARQTSSYNEQFF. The variable domain in full, with the rest retrieved from reference TRBV7-8 and TRBJ2-1, is GAGVSQSPRYKVAKRGQDVALRCDPISGHVSLFWYQQALGQGPEFLTYFQNEAQLDKSGLPSDRFFAERPEGSVSTLKIQRTQQEDSAVYLCASSLVARQTSSYNEQFFGPGTRLTVL.

This clonotype was counted only a few times. The chain uses TRBV6-5 and TRBJ2-2, with 7 bases identical to TRBD2. V gave up 4 bases and J gave up 0 bases; unmatched junction bases: 8. From germline, CDR1 is MNHEY and CDR2 SVGAGI. This CDR3 is 17 amino acids long. CDR3 loop: CASSSPASGSNTGELFF. The CDR3 bases are TGTGCCAGCAGTTCCCCGGCTAGCGGTTCGAACACCGGGGAGCTGTTTTTT.

The rearrangement links TRBV7-2 to TRBJ2-7; 10 bases fit TRBD2. This CDR3 is 15 amino acids long. The V segment lost 1 base and the J segment 3 bases; nucleotides outside the gene matches: 3. Germline assignment: CDR1 SGHTA and CDR2 FQGNSA. CDR3 nucleotide sequence: TGTGCCAGCAGCTTAGACCTAGCGGGAGTCTACGAGCAGTACTTC. This translates into CASSLDLAGVYEQYF.

The chain has TRBV20-1 and TRBJ1-6; 7 bases map to TRBD1. The trim removed 6 bases at V and 4 bases at J, leaving 6 bases unmatched. CDR1 and CDR2 (germline): DFQATT, SNEGSKA (reference sequence). The length of the CDR3 is 14 residues. The DNA for the CDR3 is TGCAGTGCCCCGGGACAGTCTTATAATTCACCCCTCCACTTT. Its translation: CSAPGQSYNSPLHF.

V is TRBV4-3 and J is TRBJ2-1, with 9 bases aligning to TRBD2. J lost 7 bases, V lost 3 bases, and 13 bases had no gene match. This CDR3 has 17 amino acids. The germline V gene has CDR1 LGHNA and CDR2 YSLEER. The CDR3 region is CASSHGRLAGIRNEQFF. The CDR3 DNA is TGCGCCAGCAGCCATGGACGTCTAGCGGGAATAAGGAATGAGCAGTTCTTC.

This clonotype was detected a few times. The gene calls are TRBV28 and TRBJ2-3; D unclear. Germline V gene sequence: CDR1 MDHEN, CDR2 SYDVKM. The length of the CDR3 is 14 residues. Trimming pared 6 bases from V and 0 bases from J, leaving 10 bases between. The CDR3 spells CASSNRHSTDTQYF. The CDR3 DNA sequence: TGTGCCAGCAGCAATCGACATAGCACAGATACGCAGTATTTT.

This rearrangement joins TRBV12-3 or TRBV12-4 to TRBJ2-1; the D is unclear. This CDR3 comprises 11 residues. V dropped 7 bases and J dropped 6 bases, with 7 bases sitting between them. As DNA, the CDR3 is TGTGCCAGCACTCCTGCCAATGAGCAGTTCTTC. This sequence encodes CASTPANEQFF.

This clonotype was seen only a few times. This chain joins TRBV6-4 and TRBJ2-1, with 9 bases lining up with TRBD2. Germline V gene sequence: CDR1 MRHNA, CDR2 SNTAGT. The CDR3 spans 16 residues. Trimming took 0 bases from V and 11 from J; bases not matched to a gene: 11. The CDR3 reads CASSDSGSGGFNQQFF. The CDR3 coding sequence is TGTGCCAGCAGTGACTCTGGTAGCGGGGGCTTTAATCAGCAGTTCTTC.

The chain uses TRBV20-1 and TRBJ1-1; 7 nucleotides match TRBD1. Unmatched junction bases numbered 3, after V lost 4 bases and J lost 1 base. Germline V CDR1 and CDR2: DFQATT, SNEGSKA (reference sequence). This CDR3 region has 13 residues. DNA of the CDR3: TGCAGTGCTATGAGGACAGGGAACACTGAAGCTTTCTTT. Encoded protein: CSAMRTGNTEAFF.

This clonotype was detected a few times. The CDR3 DNA is TGTGCCAGCAGTTTAGTACGGGAGGGCCCTTACACCGGGGAGCTGTTTTTT. Its protein product is CASSLVREGPYTGELFF. The chain couples TRBV12-3 or TRBV12-4 to TRBJ2-2, with TRBD2 matching 8 bases. The CDR3 spans 17 residues. V was pared by 1 base and J by 3 bases, with 7 bases of the junction left unmatched.

This clonotype came up a few times. J is TRBJ2-2 and V is TRBV3-1; 8 positions agree with TRBD1. Germline CDR1 and CDR2: LGHDT and YNNKEL (reference sequence). With 5 bases clipped from V and 4 bases from J, the junction kept 9 bases outside the gene matches. The CDR3 has 16 residues. The CDR3 loop is CASSFAGTGGTGELFF. DNA of the CDR3: TGTGCCAGCAGCTTCGCCGGGACAGGAGGCACCGGGGAGCTGTTTTTT.

This chain joins TRBV7-2 and TRBJ1-1; D not resolved. V lost 5 bases and J 0 bases, leaving 13 bases between the germline ends. CDR1 SGHTA and CDR2 FQGNSA come from the germline V gene. The CDR3 contains 15 residues. CDR3 sequence: CASSRWTVMNTEAFF. As DNA, the CDR3 is TGTGCCAGCAGCCGGTGGACGGTCATGAACACTGAAGCTTTCTTT.

The chain employs TRBV27 and TRBJ2-7; the D gene is possibly TRBD2 (5 bases). The CDR3 consists of 13 residues. The germline V gene has CDR1 MNHEY and CDR2 SMNVEV (reference sequence). V lost 6 bases, J lost 7 bases, and 16 bases lay in between. The CDR3: CASRTWRRLEQYF. Here the CDR3 DNA reads TGTGCCAGCAGGACGTGGAGGCGATTAGAGCAGTACTTC.

V and J are TRBV5-1 and TRBJ2-5; TRBD1 matches 9 bases. Per germline, CDR1 SGHRS and CDR2 YFSETQ. V lost 4 bases, J lost 5 bases, and 9 bases stayed unmatched. The CDR3 length is 15 residues. The CDR3 here is CASSPGQGRDETQYF. As DNA, the CDR3 is TGCGCCAGCAGCCCTGGACAGGGGAGGGACGAGACCCAGTACTTC.

This clonotype was seen a handful of times. The chain has TRBV24-1 and TRBJ1-1, with D uncertain. The CDR3 extends over 15 amino acids. Trimming stripped 2 bases from V and 2 bases from J, with 11 bases between. The germline V gene has CDR1 KGHDR and CDR2 SFDVKD. The chain's CDR3 is CATSDSSPGNTEAFF. The CDR3 DNA is TGTGCCACCAGTGATTCGTCCCCGGGAAACACTGAAGCTTTCTTT.

The rearrangement joins TRBV10-3 to TRBJ1-4; 9 nucleotides agree with TRBD1. The germline V gene has CDR1 ENHRY and CDR2 SYGVKD. This CDR3 is 14 amino acids long. Losses at the gene ends were 6 bases for V and 7 bases for J; bases not matched to a gene: 6. The CDR3: CAISGQGKFEKLFF. The DNA of the CDR3 is TGTGCCATCAGCGGACAGGGGAAGTTTGAAAAACTGTTTTTT.

As DNA, the CDR3 is TGTGCCTGGAGGGGGCTACGTGGCCTCATCTCTAAGCAGTATTTT. Its translation is CAWRGLRGLISKQYF. The V call is TRBV30, the J call TRBJ2-3; D is possibly TRBD1 (5 bases). The V gene lost 3 bases and the J gene lost 11 bases, with 24 bases spanning the gap. The CDR3 covers 15 residues. Germline assignment: CDR1 GTSNPN and CDR2 SVGIG (reference sequence).

The chain joins TRBV7-2 to TRBJ2-3; 8 nucleotides agree with TRBD2. In germline, CDR1 is SGHTA, CDR2 FQGNSA. The CDR3 sequence is 15 residues long. Losses at the gene ends were 5 bases for V and 4 bases for J; bases not matched to a gene: 8. CDR3 sequence (DNA): TGTGCCAGCAGCCCCGGGGGACTAGGATCAGATACGCAGTATTTT. Residues: CASSPGGLGSDTQYF.